The rows below give T cell receptor beta chains drawn from one sample of a study of response to subunit inactivated influenza vaccine. TCRdb reprocessed the RT-PCR reads via MiXCR and lists one record per CDR3 protein. This sample has over 400,000 distinct CDR3 sequences, with approximately 9.9% found just once. The sequencing used PBMCs from blood, collected roughly 47 days after vaccination. These receptor sequences come from a man between 50 and 59 years old who received an inactivated influenza vaccine. Each CDR3 is given with its conserved first and last residue. Fields, in order: clone size, V gene, J gene, D gene, CDR3 DNA, CDR3 protein. The D gene is left open where the match is weak. Size tells how often a clone was seen (once, few, many) or the class of an expanded clone, and some rows leave it out.

clone_size: few; v_call: TRBV7-2; j_call: TRBJ2-1; d_call: .; cdr3_nt: TGTGCCAGCAGTCCATTTACGCGAGTTGAGCAGTTCTTC; cdr3_aa: CASSPFTRVEQFF
clone_size: .; v_call: TRBV10-2; j_call: TRBJ1-6; d_call: TRBD1; cdr3_nt: TGCGCCAGCACCCCGGGACAGGATAATTCACCCCTTCACTTT; cdr3_aa: CASTPGQDNSPLHF
clone_size: .; v_call: TRBV5-1; j_call: TRBJ2-1; d_call: TRBD2; cdr3_nt: TGCGCCAGCAGCGAGGGTGCTAGCGGGAGGATTGAGCAGTTCTTC; cdr3_aa: CASSEGASGRIEQFF
clone_size: few; v_call: TRBV29-1; j_call: TRBJ1-1; d_call: .; cdr3_nt: TGCAGCGCCATCGAGCCCACATGGCTAGGGACAAAGTTCCTGAACACTGAAGCTTTCTTT; cdr3_aa: CSAIEPTWLGTKFLNTEAFF
clone_size: .; v_call: TRBV5-1; j_call: TRBJ2-7; d_call: .; cdr3_nt: TGCGCCAGCGGACAAATTGGACCCATCGGCGAGCAGTACTTC; cdr3_aa: CASGQIGPIGEQYF
clone_size: once; v_call: TRBV20-1; j_call: TRBJ2-1; d_call: .; cdr3_nt: TGCAGTGCTACTAGGGCACTTGAGCAGTTCTTC; cdr3_aa: CSATRALEQFF
clone_size: .; v_call: TRBV7-2; j_call: TRBJ2-2; d_call: .; cdr3_nt: TGTGCCAGCAGCCTATGGGGGAGCGGGACCGGGGAGCTGTTTTTT; cdr3_aa: CASSLWGSGTGELFF
clone_size: .; v_call: TRBV24-1; j_call: TRBJ2-5; d_call: TRBD1; cdr3_nt: TGTGCCACCAGTGATCCCTCGGGACAGGGCCTCGTAGAGACCCAGTACTTC; cdr3_aa: CATSDPSGQGLVETQYF
clone_size: .; v_call: TRBV5-1; j_call: TRBJ2-3; d_call: TRBD2; cdr3_nt: TGCGCCAGCAGCTCCGGGCGAGCGGGGGGTGATGATACGCAGTATTTT; cdr3_aa: CASSSGRAGGDDTQYF
clone_size: few; v_call: TRBV4-3; j_call: TRBJ2-3; d_call: TRBD2; cdr3_nt: TGCGCCAGCAGCCATGGAGCGGGGGGCCAGGGTAGCGATACGCAGTATTTT; cdr3_aa: CASSHGAGGQGSDTQYF
clone_size: few; v_call: TRBV29-1; j_call: TRBJ2-1; d_call: TRBD2; cdr3_nt: TGCAGCGCCGTGGGTCTAGCGGGTTTCAATGAGCAGTTCTTC; cdr3_aa: CSAVGLAGFNEQFF
clone_size: few; v_call: TRBV6-5; j_call: TRBJ2-7; d_call: TRBD1; cdr3_nt: TGTGCCAGCAGTTACGGACAGGGCCGTTACGAGCAGTACTTC; cdr3_aa: CASSYGQGRYEQYF
clone_size: many; v_call: TRBV12-3/TRBV12-4; j_call: TRBJ2-5; d_call: .; cdr3_nt: TGTGCCAGCAGTGGTCCAGGGCAAGAGACCCAGTACTTC; cdr3_aa: CASSGPGQETQYF
clone_size: .; v_call: TRBV29-1; j_call: TRBJ2-7; d_call: .; cdr3_nt: TGCAGCGTGACCACGGTCCACGAGCAGTACTTC; cdr3_aa: CSVTTVHEQYF
clone_size: .; v_call: TRBV3-1; j_call: TRBJ2-5; d_call: .; cdr3_nt: TGTGCCAGCGCCTCGACGGGGGGCGGAGAGACCCAGTACTTC; cdr3_aa: CASASTGGGETQYF
clone_size: .; v_call: TRBV20-1; j_call: TRBJ1-1; d_call: .; cdr3_nt: TGCAGTGCTAGAGACCGCACCAAGAACACTGAAGCTTTCTTT; cdr3_aa: CSARDRTKNTEAFF
clone_size: .; v_call: TRBV6-1; j_call: TRBJ1-5; d_call: .; cdr3_nt: TGTGCCAGCAGGGCCGGGACCCGAGGGGATTACCAGCCCCAGCATTTT; cdr3_aa: CASRAGTRGDYQPQHF
clone_size: few; v_call: TRBV3-1; j_call: TRBJ2-7; d_call: TRBD2; cdr3_nt: TGTGCCAGCAGCGGATCGGCGGGAGGGCCCCACGAGCAGTACTTC; cdr3_aa: CASSGSAGGPHEQYF
clone_size: few; v_call: TRBV20-1; j_call: TRBJ1-5; d_call: .; cdr3_nt: TGCAGTGCTAAGGGGGGGTCCAGTGGGCAGCCCCAGCATTTT; cdr3_aa: CSAKGGSSGQPQHF
clone_size: few; v_call: TRBV20-1; j_call: TRBJ2-2; d_call: TRBD1; cdr3_nt: TGCAGTGCCCCAAAACCGGGACAGGGGACCGGGGAGCTGTTTTTT; cdr3_aa: CSAPKPGQGTGELFF
clone_size: few; v_call: TRBV7-2; j_call: TRBJ1-1; d_call: .; cdr3_nt: TGTGCCAGCAGCCCCAAAGGGTCCCGGACGGGGAACACTGAAGCTTTCTTT; cdr3_aa: CASSPKGSRTGNTEAFF
clone_size: many; v_call: TRBV5-1; j_call: TRBJ2-7; d_call: TRBD2; cdr3_nt: TGCGCCAGCAGCTTCCTAGCGGGAGACCCCTCCTACGAGCAGTACTTC; cdr3_aa: CASSFLAGDPSYEQYF
clone_size: few; v_call: TRBV5-1; j_call: TRBJ2-1; d_call: .; cdr3_nt: TGCGCCAGCAGCTTCACGGCTGATTTTTACAATGAGCAGTTCTTC; cdr3_aa: CASSFTADFYNEQFF
clone_size: few; v_call: TRBV7-2; j_call: TRBJ2-1; d_call: .; cdr3_nt: TGTGCCAGCAGCTTTTCGGTTGAGCAGTTCTTC; cdr3_aa: CASSFSVEQFF
clone_size: .; v_call: TRBV4-1; j_call: TRBJ2-5; d_call: .; cdr3_nt: TGCGCCAGCAGCCAAGATCGTGGACTAGGGGGCGAGACCCAGTACTTC; cdr3_aa: CASSQDRGLGGETQYF
clone_size: many; v_call: TRBV5-1; j_call: TRBJ2-5; d_call: .; cdr3_nt: TGCGCCAGCAGCTTGGCAAGGGGCCTCGAGACCCAGTACTTC; cdr3_aa: CASSLARGLETQYF
clone_size: .; v_call: TRBV7-2; j_call: TRBJ1-1; d_call: .; cdr3_nt: TGTGCCACCGGATCTCTCCTGAACACTGAAGCTTTCTTT; cdr3_aa: CATGSLLNTEAFF
clone_size: many; v_call: TRBV3-1; j_call: TRBJ2-7; d_call: .; cdr3_nt: TGTGCCAGCAGTTATCGGGCACCCCTGTCCGACGAGCAGTACTTC; cdr3_aa: CASSYRAPLSDEQYF
clone_size: .; v_call: TRBV5-1; j_call: TRBJ1-1; d_call: TRBD1; cdr3_nt: TGCGCCAGCAGCCAGGGACAGCCCACTGAAGCTTTCTTT; cdr3_aa: CASSQGQPTEAFF
clone_size: .; v_call: TRBV2; j_call: TRBJ2-6; d_call: .; cdr3_nt: TGTGCCAGCAGTGAAGGCGAGGGGCGTGGGGCCAACGTCCTGACTTTC; cdr3_aa: CASSEGEGRGANVLTF
clone_size: few; v_call: TRBV7-2; j_call: TRBJ2-1; d_call: .; cdr3_nt: TGTGCCAGCAGCTTTCTGATAGGCAGAACCTACAATGAGCAGTTCTTC; cdr3_aa: CASSFLIGRTYNEQFF
clone_size: .; v_call: TRBV7-9; j_call: TRBJ2-5; d_call: .; cdr3_nt: TGTGCCAGCAGCTTAGTAGCTGGGATCGAGACCCAGTACTTC; cdr3_aa: CASSLVAGIETQYF
clone_size: many; v_call: TRBV9; j_call: TRBJ2-1; d_call: .; cdr3_nt: TGTGCCAGCAGCGCTGGGCGTGGGAATGAGCAGTTCTTC; cdr3_aa: CASSAGRGNEQFF
clone_size: .; v_call: TRBV15; j_call: TRBJ2-6; d_call: .; cdr3_nt: TGTGCCACCAGCAGAGATTCGTGGCACCCAGGCTCTGGGGCCAACGTCCTGACTTTC; cdr3_aa: CATSRDSWHPGSGANVLTF
clone_size: many; v_call: TRBV5-1; j_call: TRBJ2-7; d_call: TRBD2; cdr3_nt: TGCGCCAGCAGCACAGCCCCTAGCGGGGCCCAGAGCTCCTACGAGCAGTACTTC; cdr3_aa: CASSTAPSGAQSSYEQYF
clone_size: many; v_call: TRBV6-5; j_call: TRBJ1-1; d_call: .; cdr3_nt: TGTGCCAGCAATGCGGGATGGAGCACTGAAGCTTTCTTT; cdr3_aa: CASNAGWSTEAFF
clone_size: many; v_call: TRBV7-9; j_call: TRBJ2-7; d_call: .; cdr3_nt: TGTGCCAGCACAAAGTTCGACAGTTCGGGATACGAGCAGTACTTC; cdr3_aa: CASTKFDSSGYEQYF
clone_size: few; v_call: TRBV4-2; j_call: TRBJ2-2; d_call: .; cdr3_nt: TGTGCCAGCAGCCAAGCTTCGAACACCGGGGAGCTGTTTTTT; cdr3_aa: CASSQASNTGELFF
clone_size: few; v_call: TRBV9; j_call: TRBJ2-7; d_call: TRBD1; cdr3_nt: TGTGCCAGCAGCGCCCTAGGGACAGGGAACTACGAGCAGTACTTC; cdr3_aa: CASSALGTGNYEQYF
clone_size: few; v_call: TRBV12-3/TRBV12-4; j_call: TRBJ2-7; d_call: .; cdr3_nt: TGTGCCAGCAGACGGGAAACTTACGAGCAGTACTTC; cdr3_aa: CASRRETYEQYF
clone_size: many; v_call: TRBV29-1; j_call: TRBJ2-5; d_call: TRBD2; cdr3_nt: TGCAGCGTCTGGGGGATAGCGGGGGAAATTGAGACCCAGTACTTC; cdr3_aa: CSVWGIAGEIETQYF
clone_size: many; v_call: TRBV29-1; j_call: TRBJ2-7; d_call: .; cdr3_nt: TGCAGCGTTGAGCGAGACTCCTACGAGCAGTACTTC; cdr3_aa: CSVERDSYEQYF
clone_size: .; v_call: TRBV4-1; j_call: TRBJ2-2; d_call: TRBD2; cdr3_nt: TGCGCCAGCAGCCTCGGACTAGCGGGGGGGCAGACCGGGGAGCTGTTTTTT; cdr3_aa: CASSLGLAGGQTGELFF
clone_size: few; v_call: TRBV18; j_call: TRBJ1-2; d_call: .; cdr3_nt: TGTGCCAGCTCAGGGACCAGGGACACCAACTATTATGGCTACACCTTC; cdr3_aa: CASSGTRDTNYYGYTF
clone_size: few; v_call: TRBV27; j_call: TRBJ2-7; d_call: .; cdr3_nt: TGTGCCAGCAGTTTATCGAAAGGAAGCTACTCGTACGAGCAGTACTTC; cdr3_aa: CASSLSKGSYSYEQYF
clone_size: many; v_call: TRBV20-1; j_call: TRBJ2-5; d_call: .; cdr3_nt: TGCAGTGCTAGGCAGGGCCAGGAGACCCAGTACTTC; cdr3_aa: CSARQGQETQYF
clone_size: .; v_call: TRBV6-5; j_call: TRBJ2-3; d_call: .; cdr3_nt: TGTGCCAGCAGTTACACCAAGGGAGATACGCAGTATTTT; cdr3_aa: CASSYTKGDTQYF
clone_size: .; v_call: TRBV12-3/TRBV12-4; j_call: TRBJ2-3; d_call: .; cdr3_nt: TGTGCCAGCAGTTTGGTGGATAGCACAGATACGCAGTATTTT; cdr3_aa: CASSLVDSTDTQYF
clone_size: few; v_call: TRBV6-2/TRBV6-3; j_call: TRBJ2-5; d_call: .; cdr3_nt: TGTGCCAGCAGTTACTCGAGGTATACGTGGCAAGAGACCCAGTACTTC; cdr3_aa: CASSYSRYTWQETQYF
clone_size: .; v_call: TRBV7-2; j_call: TRBJ2-7; d_call: .; cdr3_nt: TGTGCCAGCAGCTTAGTTGGTCAGGGCAAAGCAAACGAGCAGTACTTC; cdr3_aa: CASSLVGQGKANEQYF
clone_size: few; v_call: TRBV28; j_call: TRBJ1-2; d_call: .; cdr3_nt: TGTGCCAGCAGCCCGACCCGGGGCCCCTACACCTTC; cdr3_aa: CASSPTRGPYTF
clone_size: .; v_call: TRBV15; j_call: TRBJ2-3; d_call: TRBD2; cdr3_nt: TGTGCCACCAGCAGAGGCCGGGGGGGGACAGATACGCAGTATTTT; cdr3_aa: CATSRGRGGTDTQYF
clone_size: many; v_call: TRBV20-1; j_call: TRBJ2-3; d_call: .; cdr3_nt: TGCAGTGCTAGAGAGAGCCTCGCGCAGTATTTT; cdr3_aa: CSARESLAQYF
clone_size: many; v_call: TRBV6-2/TRBV6-3; j_call: TRBJ2-5; d_call: TRBD1; cdr3_nt: TGTGCCAGCAGTGACTTCCGGGACAGCCAAGAGACCCAGTACTTC; cdr3_aa: CASSDFRDSQETQYF
clone_size: .; v_call: TRBV6-1; j_call: TRBJ2-1; d_call: TRBD1; cdr3_nt: TGTGCCAGCAACCCGGGACAGGCCCCATGTAATGAGCAGTTCTTC; cdr3_aa: CASNPGQAPCNEQFF
clone_size: .; v_call: TRBV10-3; j_call: TRBJ2-1; d_call: TRBD1; cdr3_nt: TGTGCCATCAGTGACTCAGGGGGAACCTACAATGAGCAGTTCTTC; cdr3_aa: CAISDSGGTYNEQFF
clone_size: .; v_call: TRBV18; j_call: TRBJ2-7; d_call: TRBD2; cdr3_nt: TGTGCCAGCTCACCCAGCGGGAGGGCCGTAGTGCAGTACTTC; cdr3_aa: CASSPSGRAVVQYF
clone_size: many; v_call: TRBV20-1; j_call: TRBJ1-1; d_call: TRBD1; cdr3_nt: TGCAGTGCTGACCCCAAAAGGGACAGCTACACTGAAGCTTTCTTT; cdr3_aa: CSADPKRDSYTEAFF
clone_size: few; v_call: TRBV29-1; j_call: TRBJ2-3; d_call: TRBD1; cdr3_nt: TGCAGCGCCCGAGGGAGAACAGGGGTTAGCACAGATACGCAGTATTTT; cdr3_aa: CSARGRTGVSTDTQYF
clone_size: .; v_call: TRBV29-1; j_call: TRBJ2-7; d_call: TRBD1; cdr3_nt: TGCAGCGTTGAAGGGGTGGCAGGGGGATTTAACGAGCAGTACTTC; cdr3_aa: CSVEGVAGGFNEQYF